This is a list of T cell receptor beta chains from one sample in a study of blood T cell repertoires in COVID-19. Profiling relied on immunoSEQ multiplex PCR, and the TCRdb table lists in-frame clones only, not all of them. The sample includes 250,000 to 300,000 clones, around nine tenths of them seen just once. Material: peripheral blood. The receptor source for this set is a woman aged 55-69 years with COVID-19, enrolled during active disease. The CDR3 runs from the conserved cysteine through the conserved F or W. The D gene is left open where the match is weak. Expanded clones are given a class, and other clones once, few, many or no size at all.

CDR3 protein	CDR3 DNA	clone size	D gene	J gene	V gene
CASSPRSGAKNIQYF	TGTGCCAGCAGTCCTAGAAGCGGCGCCAAAAACATTCAGTACTTC	-	-	TRBJ2-4	TRBV27
CASSFGGGRPDTEAFF	TGTGCCAGCAGCTTTGGCGGGGGGCGACCGGACACTGAAGCTTTCTTT	few	-	TRBJ1-1	TRBV7-3
CAQDSYGYTF	TGTGCTCAGGACAGCTATGGCTACACCTTC	-	-	TRBJ1-2	TRBV30
CVRSLITEKSSQPGNTIYF	TGTGTCAGAAGCTTAATAACGGAAAAGAGTAGCCAGCCTGGAAACACCATATATTTT	-	-	TRBJ1-3	TRBV7-5
CASSSTGQANRPQHF	TGTGCCAGCAGCTCCACAGGACAGGCCAATCGACCCCAGCATTTT	-	TRBD1	TRBJ1-5	TRBV28
CASSPIASGVNNEQFF	TGTGCCAGCTCACCAATTGCCAGCGGGGTTAACAATGAGCAGTTCTTC	-	TRBD2	TRBJ2-1	TRBV18
CASSQRDRGGYTF	TGCGCCAGCAGCCAAAGGGACAGGGGCGGCTACACCTTC	-	TRBD1	TRBJ1-2	TRBV4-3
CASSYSRALNNEQFF	TGTGCCAGCAGCTATTCGAGGGCCCTGAACAATGAGCAGTTCTTC	-	-	TRBJ2-1	TRBV28
CASSFLKTGRNTEAFF	TGTGCCAGCAGTTTCCTCAAGACAGGGCGGAACACTGAAGCTTTCTTT	-	TRBD1	TRBJ1-1	TRBV27
CASSPRGFHNEQFF	TGTGCCAGCAGCCCCCGGGGATTCCACAATGAGCAGTTCTTC	-	-	TRBJ2-1	TRBV7-2
CASSVDGLAAYNEQFF	TGCGCCAGCAGCGTGGACGGACTAGCCGCCTACAATGAGCAGTTCTTC	-	TRBD2	TRBJ2-1	TRBV5-1
CASSKGQGSAYEQYF	TGCGCCAGCAGCAAGGGACAGGGATCCGCCTACGAGCAGTACTTC	-	TRBD1	TRBJ2-7	TRBV5-1
CASSIGGPLSYNEQFF	TGTGCCAGTAGTATCGGCGGTCCCCTCTCCTACAATGAGCAGTTCTTC	-	-	TRBJ2-1	TRBV19
CASSRQGAWSYEQYF	TGTGCCAGCAGTCGACAGGGGGCTTGGTCCTACGAGCAGTACTTC	-	TRBD1	TRBJ2-7	TRBV14
CASSSRSGLWTGLTF	TGTGCCAGTAGTAGCCGATCCGGGCTTTGGACAGGGCTGACCTTC	-	TRBD1	TRBJ1-2	TRBV19
CASYETDNYEQYF	TGTGCCAGCTACGAAACGGACAACTACGAGCAGTACTTC	once	-	TRBJ2-7	TRBV2
CASSDRDRGQTSGNTIYF	TGCGCCAGCAGCGACCGGGACAGGGGACAAACCTCTGGAAACACCATATATTTT	-	TRBD1	TRBJ1-3	TRBV5-1
CASSRSTLSATDTQYF	TGTGCCAGCAGTCGATCGACTCTTTCCGCCACAGATACGCAGTATTTT	-	-	TRBJ2-3	TRBV28
CAISDQLEQYF	TGTGCCATCAGTGACCAACTCGAGCAGTACTTC	-	-	TRBJ2-7	TRBV10-3
CASSLTGTRVSYEQYF	TGTGCCAGCAGCTTAACAGGGACTAGGGTCTCCTACGAGCAGTACTTC	-	TRBD2	TRBJ2-7	TRBV7-3
CASSPWGLAVNTGELFF	TGTGCCAGCAGTCCATGGGGACTAGCGGTAAACACCGGGGAGCTGTTTTTT	-	TRBD2	TRBJ2-2	TRBV28
CSASGSLRDRIFSNQPQHF	TGCAGTGCTAGTGGGAGCTTGCGGGACAGGATTTTTAGCAATCAGCCCCAGCATTTT	-	TRBD1	TRBJ1-5	TRBV20-1
CASSPDRGGTGELFF	TGTGCCAGCAGCCCGGACAGGGGAGGGACCGGGGAGCTGTTTTTT	-	TRBD1	TRBJ2-2	TRBV2
CASSHMDLEGGELFF	TGTGCCAGCAGCCACATGGACCTTGAGGGCGGGGAGCTGTTTTTT	-	-	TRBJ2-2	TRBV3-1/TRBV3-2
CASRGPGLAGRSSYEQYF	TGTGCCAGTCGAGGCCCCGGACTAGCCGGGAGGAGCTCCTACGAGCAGTACTTC	-	TRBD2	TRBJ2-7	TRBV2
CASSSTNTEAFF	TGTGCCAGCAGCTCTACGAACACTGAAGCTTTCTTT	-	-	TRBJ1-1	TRBV13
CASSLVGGTYEQYF	TGTGCCAGCAGCTTAGTTGGGGGGACCTACGAGCAGTACTTC	once	-	TRBJ2-7	TRBV7-2
CASSTIAVSSYNEQFF	TGTGCCAGCAGCACAATAGCGGTAAGCTCCTACAATGAGCAGTTCTTC	-	-	TRBJ2-1	TRBV28
CASSYWRQSQETQYF	TGTGCCAGCAGTTACTGGCGGCAGTCCCAAGAGACCCAGTACTTC	-	-	TRBJ2-5	TRBV6-5
CASSLEGIRDSGYTF	TGTGCCAGCAGCTTAGAGGGAATCCGGGACAGTGGCTACACCTTC	-	TRBD1	TRBJ1-2	TRBV7-9
CASSIRDRGKFDEQFF	TGTGCCAGCAGCATAAGGGACAGGGGGAAATTCGATGAGCAGTTCTTC	-	TRBD1	TRBJ2-1	TRBV7-9
CASSAGQGARAANEKLFF	TGTGCCAGCAGCGCGGGACAGGGGGCCCGTGCGGCTAATGAAAAACTGTTTTTT	few	TRBD1	TRBJ1-4	TRBV11-2
CASSQERGQPSYEQYF	TGTGCCAGCAGCCAAGAACGGGGACAGCCCTCCTACGAGCAGTACTTC	-	TRBD1	TRBJ2-7	TRBV4-2
CASSFGRPNQPQHF	TGTGCCAGCAGTTTCGGGAGACCGAATCAGCCCCAGCATTTT	-	-	TRBJ1-5	TRBV27
CASSLVGGRNTEAFF	TGCGCCAGCAGCTTGGTGGGAGGGAGGAACACTGAAGCTTTCTTT	-	-	TRBJ1-1	TRBV5-1
CASSGQNSQGSPLHF	TGTGCCAGCAGCGGACAGAACTCCCAGGGGTCACCCCTCCACTTT	few	-	TRBJ1-6	TRBV7-9
CASSSGSPATNEKLFF	TGCGCCAGCAGCTCCGGGTCACCAGCAACTAATGAAAAACTGTTTTTT	-	-	TRBJ1-4	TRBV4-1
CASSMFPGTSGRADTQYF	TGTGCCAGTAGTATGTTCCCCGGGACTAGCGGGAGGGCAGATACGCAGTATTTT	-	TRBD2	TRBJ2-3	TRBV19
CASSYSKVGSTEAFF	TGTGCCAGCAGTTACTCGAAGGTAGGGAGCACTGAAGCTTTCTTT	-	-	TRBJ1-1	TRBV6-5
CASRTGQGDSGNTIYF	TGTGCCAGCAGAACAGGACAGGGGGACTCTGGAAACACCATATATTTT	-	TRBD1	TRBJ1-3	TRBV28
CSVGHSYEQYF	TGCAGCGTCGGACACTCCTACGAGCAGTACTTC	once	-	TRBJ2-7	TRBV29-1
CASSTGQGTQYF	TGTGCCAGTAGTACCGGACAGGGCACCCAGTACTTC	once	TRBD1	TRBJ2-5	TRBV19
CASSLHSGGNTEAFF	TGCGCCAGCAGCCTCCACTCGGGGGGGAACACTGAAGCTTTCTTT	-	-	TRBJ1-1	TRBV4-3
CASSLGTGGKLFF	TGCGCCAGCAGCTTGGGAACAGGGGGAAAACTGTTTTTT	-	TRBD1	TRBJ1-4	TRBV5-1
CASSLEGVTYEQYF	TGTGCCAGCAGCTTAGAAGGGGTAACCTACGAGCAGTACTTC	-	-	TRBJ2-7	TRBV13
CASSSGGRETQYF	TGCGCCAGCAGCAGCGGGGGGCGGGAGACCCAGTACTTC	-	TRBD2	TRBJ2-5	TRBV5-1
CASSPRVPSPNEKLFF	TGTGCCAGCAGTCCCAGGGTCCCAAGCCCCAATGAAAAACTGTTTTTT	-	-	TRBJ1-4	TRBV27
CASSPNPAGANTGELFF	TGCGCCAGCAGCCCTAACCCGGCGGGTGCGAACACCGGGGAGCTGTTTTTT	-	-	TRBJ2-2	TRBV5-1
CASSDGGENSPLHF	TGTGCCAGCAGTGACGGGGGGGAGAATTCACCCCTCCACTTT	-	-	TRBJ1-6	TRBV6-4
CASRREGLSYEQYF	TGTGCCAGCAGACGGGAGGGCCTTTCCTACGAGCAGTACTTC	-	TRBD2	TRBJ2-7	TRBV6-6
CASSFGTGLNEKLFF	TGTGCCAGCAGCTTTGGGACAGGGCTTAATGAAAAACTGTTTTTT	-	TRBD1	TRBJ1-4	TRBV5-5
CASMRGGEAFF	TGTGCCAGCATGAGAGGGGGTGAAGCTTTCTTT	-	-	TRBJ1-1	TRBV6-5
CAWTGLGGPGQVHF	TGTGCCTGGACAGGACTAGGGGGTCCGGGACAGGTTCACTTC	once	-	TRBJ2-5	TRBV30